This T cell receptor beta chain was sequenced for a study of control samples from healthy donors and cancer patients. This clone occurred once. Measured with immunoSEQ multiplex PCR; TCRdb has only the in-frame clones, and not every one. This sample carries about 410,000 clones, 80% to 95% of them seen once, and the ten largest clones take just under 6.5%. Sequenced sample: PBMCs. The receptor's source is a man aged 35-49 years with head and neck cancer.

CDR3 bases: TGTGCTTCGGGCGGAGGGGGCACAGATACGCAGTATTTT. The encoded protein is CASGGGGTDTQYF. The chain couples TRBV24-1 to TRBJ2-3; a possible D gene is TRBD2 (6 bases). The CDR3 runs 13 residues. Germline CDR1 KGHDR, CDR2 SFDVKD.